The present T cell receptor beta chain was sequenced within a study of T cells in localized non-small cell lung cancer. Study-wide results and caveats: Out of the top 100 tumor clones, a median around 50 were seen in adjacent lung.

The table came from immunoSEQ multiplex PCR; TCRdb's copy has only in-frame clones and leaves some out. The repertoire includes tens of thousands of clones, about 91% of them detected once, and over 9.5% sits in the top ten. With respect to this clone: Its specificity is not known.

Germline CDR1 and CDR2: SGHRS and YFSETQ. The CDR3 is made up of 15 amino acids. The V and J ends lost 2 bases and 2 bases, in that order; junction bases with no gene match: 1. The source is a female donor aged 60 or older with stage II lung adenocarcinoma. The chain carries TRBV5-1 and TRBJ2-5, with 12 bases aligning to TRBD2. The source was peripheral blood mononuclear cells, collected before any cancer treatment. The CDR3 protein is CASSFLAGGQETQYF. The CDR3 nucleotides are TGCGCCAGCAGCTTCCTAGCGGGGGGGCAAGAGACCCAGTACTTC. Full variable domain (missing parts from reference TRBV5-1 and TRBJ2-5): KAGVTQTPRYLIKTRGQQVTLSCSPISGHRSVSWYQQTPGQGLQFLFEYFSETQRNKGNFPGRFSGRQFSNSRSEMNVSTLELGDSALYLCASSFLAGGQETQYFGPGTRLLVL.